This T cell receptor (beta chain) stems from a study of shared clonotypes between healthy human individuals. The CDR3 is 11 residues long. Germline-derived CDR1 and CDR2 are MDHEN and SYDVKM. V lost 2 bases and J lost 7, with 5 bases in between. There were no recent acute infections or vaccinations among the donors, who were healthy HIV-negative adults. Nashville, Tennessee was home to all donors, who were Caucasian adults. Genomic DNA came from around 84 million PBMCs in unsorted samples. Scientists sequenced DNA from unsorted PBMC on ten immunoSEQ deep assay plates. Libraries were prepared by immunoSEQ multiplex PCR; TCRdb keeps only in-frame clonotypes and omits some of them. The sample lists about 490,000 clones; over 75% were seen once. The table lists this clone with a count of one.

The sequenced material came from PBMCs. The chain recombines TRBV28 with TRBJ1-2; D is undetermined. The TCR comes from a woman aged 40 to 49 in good health. Some clones in this sample may be carry-over from other donors' samples. This CDR3 reads CASSLRGGYTF. CDR3 nucleotide sequence: TGTGCCAGCAGTTTACGGGGTGGCTACACCTTC.